These 2 T cell receptor beta chains share one sample of origin, sequenced in a study of blood T cell repertoires in COVID-19. TCRdb's copy holds only in-frame clones and misses some; the assay was immunoSEQ multiplex PCR. The sample has about 100,000 clones; roughly 84% are singletons. The sequencing input was peripheral blood. Receptors were obtained from a human donor in a cohort sampled during active COVID-19.

V gene TRBV6-5 combines with J gene TRBJ1-1, with 9 bases matching TRBD1. V was clipped by 6 bases and J by 5 bases; unmatched bases: 7. Germline V lookup: CDR1 MNHEY, CDR2 SVGAGI. CDR3 size: 14 residues. The CDR3: CASRRTGAGTEAFF. The CDR3 bases are TGTGCCAGCAGACGGACAGGGGCTGGGACTGAAGCTTTCTTT.

The V gene is TRBV5-1, the J gene TRBJ2-7; D unresolved. The CDR3 extends over 14 amino acids. The V end lost 1 base, the J end lost 2 bases, and 10 bases lay between the germline ends. Germline lookup yields CDR1 SGHRS and CDR2 YFSETQ. CDR3 loop: CASSLNGITYEQYF. In nucleotides, the CDR3 is TGCGCCAGCAGCTTGAATGGCATCACCTACGAGCAGTACTTC.